The 4 T cell receptor beta chains below come from one sample, sequenced in a study of blood T cell repertoires in COVID-19. Some clones are missing from TCRdb's copy, which holds only in-frame ones; the method was immunoSEQ multiplex PCR. In the table there are over 350,000 clones, roughly 90% of which are singletons. Sequenced material: PBMCs or T cells enriched from blood (not recorded which). The receptors come from a woman in her thirties with acute COVID-19.

The chain couples TRBV27 to TRBJ2-3; 11 bases line up with TRBD2. J lost 0 bases, V lost 3 bases, and 14 bases had no gene match. The CDR3 contains 20 residues. Germline V lookup: CDR1 MNHEY, CDR2 SMNVEV (reference sequence). The CDR3 sequence: CASSFFRGSGGDTSTDTQYF. Written as DNA, the CDR3 is TGTGCCAGCAGTTTCTTTCGGGGTAGCGGGGGGGATACTAGCACAGATACGCAGTATTTT.

The CDR3 coding sequence is TGTGCCAGCAGCCACCTCCCTTCGGGGTTGTCCACAGATACGCAGTATTTT. Its translation: CASSHLPSGLSTDTQYF. The V gene is TRBV11-2, the J gene TRBJ2-3; weak D call: TRBD2 (5 bases). Germline CDR1 SGHAT, CDR2 FQNNGV. CDR3 length: 17 residues. Deletions cut 5 bases from V and 2 bases from J, with 20 bases between.

The gene calls are TRBV5-6 and TRBJ2-3; D not resolved. V was pared by 0 bases and J by 6 bases, with 8 bases between. Per germline, CDR1 SGHDT and CDR2 YYEEEE. This CDR3 has 13 residues. CDR3 sequence (DNA): TGTGCCAGCAGCTTGGCCGGTACGGATACGCAGTATTTT. This translates into CASSLAGTDTQYF.

The chain carries TRBV24-1 and TRBJ1-4; D gene uncertain. V was shortened by 8 bases and J by 8 bases, with 20 bases between the two germline ends. The V gene's germline CDR1 is KGHDR and CDR2 SFDVKD. This CDR3 contains 15 residues. CDR3 in amino acids: CATTHLRPHEEKLFF. The CDR3 bases are TGTGCCACCACCCATCTGAGGCCCCACGAGGAAAAACTGTTTTTT.